This TCR beta chain emerged from a study of beta chain features in type 1 diabetes. Study information: Age, gender, cell numbers and subset yield matched between patients and controls. Study-wide points: Significant though moderate, a shortening of TCRB CDR3s appeared in all four CD4+ subsets of Type 1 diabetes patients.

Naive, central memory, regulatory and stem cell-like memory cells within the CD4+ compartment were sorted using CD45RO/CCR7/CD25/CD127/CD95/CD27. As for this clone: Its target is not known.

Expressed TCRB transcripts were sequenced because the entire RNA isolate underwent reverse transcription. The data were produced by immunoSEQ multiplex PCR, yet TCRdb's version contains in-frame clones alone and is incomplete. The sample carries 600,000 to 700,000 clones, roughly 12% recorded once. Trimming shortened V by 7 bases and J by 4 bases, and 15 bases separated the two germline ends. Germline V lookup: CDR1 MGHDK, CDR2 SYGVNS. The CDR3 runs 14 residues. The sample consisted of naive CD4+ T cells from blood. The rearrangement uses TRBV25-1 and TRBJ2-3; a possible D gene is TRBD1 (5 bases). The receptor comes from a man between 25 and 39 years old with type 1 diabetes. The CDR3 nucleotides are TGTGCCAGCAATCAGGGTAGCTCATCAGATACGCAGTATTTT. Translating gives CASNQGSSSDTQYF.